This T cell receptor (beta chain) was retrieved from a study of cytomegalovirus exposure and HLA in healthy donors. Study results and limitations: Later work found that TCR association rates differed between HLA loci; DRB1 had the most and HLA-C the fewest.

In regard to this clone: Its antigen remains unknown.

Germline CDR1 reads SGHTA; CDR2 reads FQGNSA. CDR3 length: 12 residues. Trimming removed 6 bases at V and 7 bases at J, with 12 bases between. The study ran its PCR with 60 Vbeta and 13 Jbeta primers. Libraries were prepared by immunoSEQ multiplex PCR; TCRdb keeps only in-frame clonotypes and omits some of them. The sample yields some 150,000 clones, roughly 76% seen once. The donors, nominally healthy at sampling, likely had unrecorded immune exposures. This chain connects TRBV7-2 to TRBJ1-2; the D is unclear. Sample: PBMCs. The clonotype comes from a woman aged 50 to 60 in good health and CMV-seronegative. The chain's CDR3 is CASSFKASGYTF. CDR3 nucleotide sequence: TGTGCCAGCAGTTTTAAAGCGTCTGGCTACACCTTC.